These T cell receptor beta chains were read from a single sample in a study of blood T cell repertoires in COVID-19. Assay used: immunoSEQ multiplex PCR; TCRdb lists only in-frame clones, some missing. The table records approximately 220,000 clones, around 84% of them present only once. Sequenced input: PBMCs or T cells enriched from blood (not recorded which). All receptors derive from a woman between 35 and 50 years old with acute COVID-19. Both conserved end residues are part of each CDR3.

>TRBV28|TRBJ2-7
CASRRQALYEQYF
>TRBV19|TRBJ2-3
CASSTTRLAGTDTQYF
>TRBV5-1|TRBJ1-2
CASSHEANYGYTF
>TRBV5-4|TRBJ1-4
CASSLGGGTEKLFF
>TRBV28|TRBJ2-5
CASSFLTASQETQYF
>TRBV7-2|TRBJ1-6
CASTESGVYNSPLHF
>TRBV29-1|TRBJ2-1
CSVEESAYNEQFF
>TRBV19|TRBJ2-3
CASNPSPGHRTDTQYF
>TRBV5-1|TRBJ2-3
CASSMSSGGGAGDTQYF
>TRBV10-3|TRBJ2-3
CAIRADPGTSGGARPDTQYF
>TRBV5-1|TRBJ1-4
CASSLAGTESTNEKLFF
>TRBV3-1/TRBV3-2|TRBJ1-6
CASSQDTISPLHF
>TRBV29-1|TRBJ2-2
CSGTGTANTGELFF
>TRBV19|TRBJ1-2
CASSKVPGTHYGYTF
>TRBV27|TRBJ1-2
CASSLVGQGDYGYTF
>TRBV14|TRBJ1-6
CASSQPDRNSPLHF
>TRBV7-9|TRBJ1-4
CASSLASGAEKLFF
>TRBV5-8|TRBJ1-2
CASSLGAGYTF
>TRBV11-1|TRBJ1-5
CASSRDRGTQPQHF
>TRBV7-2|TRBJ2-3
CASSLGAGGPDTQYF
>TRBV16|TRBJ1-1
CASSSRGQFLPTEAFF
>TRBV5-5|TRBJ2-1
CASSLGDRILYNEQFF
>TRBV7-9|TRBJ1-2
CASSFRDRDYGYTF
>TRBV28|TRBJ1-5
CASRAGGGNQPQHF
>TRBV6-5|TRBJ1-2
CASTLTEDYGYTF
>TRBV5-6|TRBJ2-7
CASSLVGRGEQYF
>TRBV30|TRBJ1-3
CAWNPLGVSSGNTIYF
>TRBV2|TRBJ2-1
CASSERLAGPNEQFF
>TRBV2|TRBJ1-2
CASSPDRVINGYTF
>TRBV19|TRBJ2-7
CASSISDTGEQYF
>TRBV6-1|TRBJ1-2
CASSEAGQVDYGYTF
>TRBV19|TRBJ1-1
CASSINHRQGGTEAFF
>TRBV11-3|TRBJ2-7
CASTHSTVNPYEQYF
>TRBV11-2|TRBJ2-1
CASSLVGAPSYNEQFF
>TRBV3-1/TRBV3-2|TRBJ2-5
CASSQGGLAGLQETQYF
>TRBV28|TRBJ1-5
CASITGGPNNQPQHF
>TRBV4-2|TRBJ1-1
CASSQDRVPFF
>TRBV4-2|TRBJ2-7
CASSQASSGSIEQYF
>TRBV2|TRBJ2-7
CASTVQYPYEQYF
>TRBV5-1|TRBJ1-5
CASSLTGGINSNQPQHF
>TRBV5-5|TRBJ2-1
CASSPSGLSYNEQFF
>TRBV10-3|TRBJ1-5
CAISEPDQPQHF
>TRBV5-1|TRBJ1-2
CASSPGGTGVYGYTF